Below, one T cell receptor beta chain is given with its context. Its antigen is unknown. The data were taken from a study of T cell repertoires in cytomegalovirus infection. Study context: CMV infection and matching HLA type were both indicated by public TCR beta signatures. The study, taken as a whole, reports: Clonotypes of TCR beta that were HLA-C-restricted and CMV-specific dominated the ex vivo response.

One entry per CDR3 protein results from TCRdb running MiXCR on the reads. The sample comprises roughly 500,000 distinct CDR3 sequences, roughly 43% of which are singletons, and approximately 40% rests with the top ten. Germline CDR1 and CDR2: SGHTA and FQGNSA. V shed 5 bases and J shed 6 bases, with 14 bases lying between them. The CDR3 has 14 amino acids. Source: cultured PBMCs, taken from culture after CMV antigen stimulation. The chain has TRBV7-2 and TRBJ2-1, with a weak D call TRBD2 (6 bases). This clonotype was sampled from a human donor in good health (CMV status not recorded). Some clones in this sample may be carry-over from other donors' samples. The CDR3 sequence: CASSPLRGPNEQFF. The DNA of the CDR3 is TGTGCCAGCAGCCCCCTGCGGGGTCCCAATGAGCAGTTCTTC.